Each of the 27 T cell receptor beta chains below was sequenced from the same sample in a study of T cells in Graves' hyperthyroidism and ophthalmopathy. There were TCR beta CDR3 regions amplified from RNA transcripts. The HTBI primer set was used in a first-round RT-PCR of the TCR CDR3. Using its own MiXCR run on the multiplex PCR reads, TCRdb lists one record per CDR3 protein. This table has about 420,000 distinct CDR3 sequences, around a sixth appearing once. Sequenced material: blood. These receptors were collected from a woman aged 18-29 years with Graves' hyperthyroidism.

On this clonotype: One end of the junction is discordant with germline, which a read error may explain. This chain links TRBV5-1 with TRBJ2-1, with D possibly being TRBD1 or TRBD2 (6 bases each). This CDR3 comprises 15 residues. Germline V CDR1 and CDR2: SGHRS, YFSETQ. The CDR3 nucleotides are TGTGCCAGCAGCCTAAGGCTTATGGGGGGCGATGAGCAGTTCTTC. Protein sequence: CASSLRLMGGDEQFF.

This clonotype was picked up a small number of times. V is TRBV6-1 and J is TRBJ2-5, with TRBD1 matching 10 bases. V trimming: 7 bases; J trimming: 7 bases; junction bases outside the gene matches: 12. The CDR3 has 15 amino acids. Germline V lookup: CDR1 MNHNS, CDR2 SASEGT. The CDR3 loop is CASTRTGGPGWTQYF. The CDR3 DNA is TGTGCCAGCACCCGGACAGGGGGGCCGGGGTGGACCCAGTACTTC.

The rearrangement uses TRBV4-1 and TRBJ2-2, with TRBD2 matching 7 bases. Unmatched junction bases numbered 9, after V lost 4 bases and J lost 1 base. There are 17 residues in the CDR3. The germline gives CDR1 MGHRA, CDR2 YSYEKL. The CDR3 region is CASSLASGLGNTGELFF. The CDR3 region has the DNA TGCGCCAGCAGCCTCGCTTCCGGACTAGGGAACACCGGGGAGCTGTTTTTT.

This clonotype was recorded at least ten times. The V and J genes are TRBV15 and TRBJ2-3, with D unclear. Germline-derived CDR1 and CDR2 are LNHNV and YYDKDF (reference sequence). CDR3 size: 15 residues. The ends were cut back, 1 base at V and 3 bases at J, with 11 bases in the middle. The CDR3 reads CATSRAADSTDTQYF. The CDR3 DNA reads TGTGCCACCAGCAGAGCGGCGGATTCTACAGATACGCAGTATTTT.

This clonotype was detected many times. CDR3 amino acids: CSATTGTVRTDTQYF. Written as DNA, the CDR3 is TGCAGTGCCACCACCGGGACGGTCCGCACAGATACGCAGTATTTT. V and J are TRBV20-1 and TRBJ2-3; possibly TRBD1 or TRBD2 for D (5 bases each). V lost 6 bases to trimming and J lost 1 base, with 17 bases between them. The germline gives CDR1 DFQATT, CDR2 SNEGSKA (reference sequence). This CDR3 comprises 15 residues.

This clonotype has at least ten counts. V usage is TRBV27 and J usage is TRBJ1-6; D is uncertain. Between the trimmed V and J ends, which lost 6 bases and 0 bases, there was a span of 0 bases. This CDR3 has 12 amino acids. The V gene's germline CDR1 is MNHEY and CDR2 SMNVEV (reference sequence). The chain's CDR3 is CASSSYNSPLHF. The CDR3 bases are TGTGCCAGCAGCTCCTATAATTCACCCCTCCACTTT.

This clonotype was detected only a few times. The rearrangement uses TRBV19 and TRBJ2-5; TRBD1 matches 11 bases. CDR3 length equals 15 residues. With 3 bases clipped from V and 5 bases from J, the junction kept 5 bases outside the gene matches. Germline CDR1 reads LNHDA; CDR2 reads SQIVND (reference sequence). CDR3 protein: CASSITGQGGETQYF. CDR3 bases: TGTGCCAGTAGTATTACGGGACAGGGGGGGGAGACCCAGTACTTC.

This clonotype has a count of ten or more. This chain connects TRBV5-1 to TRBJ1-1, with D possibly being TRBD1 (5 bases). The length of the CDR3 is 13 residues. Looked up from germline, CDR1 is SGHRS and CDR2 is YFSETQ. Between the trimmed V and J ends, which lost 5 bases and 10 bases, there was a span of 18 bases. The CDR3 sequence is CASSRGLWRRAFF. The CDR3 bases are TGCGCCAGCAGTCGGGGACTCTGGAGAAGAGCTTTCTTT.

Many counts were recorded for this clonotype. The rearrangement uses TRBV15 and TRBJ2-3; D ambiguous. Germline V gene sequence: CDR1 LNHNV, CDR2 YYDKDF (reference sequence). Trimming removed 1 base at V and 0 bases at J, with 8 bases between. CDR3 length equals 15 residues. As DNA, the CDR3 is TGTGCCACCAGCAGAGGGCTAACTAGCACAGATACGCAGTATTTT. Encoded protein: CATSRGLTSTDTQYF.

This clonotype was seen many times. The rearrangement links TRBV20-1 to TRBJ2-3; unclear D gene. This CDR3 is 12 amino acids long. From germline, CDR1 is DFQATT and CDR2 SNEGSKA (reference sequence). The V end was cut by 3 bases, the J end by 1 base, with 5 bases between. The CDR3 sequence: CSASPGTDTQYF. The CDR3 nucleotides read TGCAGTGCTAGTCCCGGCACAGATACGCAGTATTTT.

At least ten counts were recorded for this clonotype. The rearrangement uses TRBV19 and TRBJ1-5; D perhaps matches TRBD1 (6 bases). This CDR3 comprises 14 residues. CDR1 LNHDA and CDR2 SQIVND come from the germline V gene (reference sequence). The V gene lost 5 bases and the J gene lost 5 bases, with 13 bases spanning the gap. The CDR3 DNA reads as TGTGCCAGTAGTCCCTCCAGGGGTGATCAGCCCCAGCATTTT. Amino acid sequence: CASSPSRGDQPQHF.

This clonotype has ten or more counts. The rearrangement uses TRBV6-1 and TRBJ2-6, with D possibly matching TRBD1 (5 bases). Trimming removed 6 bases at V and 3 bases at J, with 12 bases between. The V gene's germline CDR1 is MNHNS and CDR2 SASEGT. The CDR3 consists of 15 residues. CDR3 protein: CASSYRNSGANVLTF. CDR3 nucleotides: TGTGCCAGCAGCTACAGGAACAGTGGGGCCAACGTCCTGACTTTC.

The chain joins TRBV11-2 to TRBJ1-1; TRBD1 might be the D (6 bases). V was shortened by 6 bases and J by 9 bases, with 17 bases between the two germline ends. This CDR3 has 13 amino acids. Per the germline V gene, CDR1 is SGHAT and CDR2 is FQNNGV. The DNA of the CDR3 is TGTGCCAGCAGGCTTATACAGGACAGTAAAGCTTTCTTT. Translated: CASRLIQDSKAFF.

This sequence joins TRBV27 and TRBJ2-2; no clear D. This CDR3 has 14 residues. Germline loops: CDR1 MNHEY, CDR2 SMNVEV (reference sequence). Trimming removed 6 bases from V and 4 bases from J, with 12 bases in between. CDR3 amino acids: CASSLQRRTGELFF. DNA of the CDR3: TGTGCCAGCAGCTTACAGCGCCGCACCGGGGAGCTGTTTTTT.

This clonotype was detected ten times or more. The chain joins TRBV7-9 to TRBJ2-3, with D perhaps being TRBD1 or TRBD2 (5 bases each). CDR1 is SEHNR, CDR2 FQNEAQ, per germline (reference sequence). Trimming removed 0 bases from V and 2 bases from J, with 15 bases in between. CDR3 length: 17 amino acids. In DNA, the CDR3 is TGTGCCAGCAGCTTAGCGGGGGACGCACGATTCACAGATACGCAGTATTTT. This encodes CASSLAGDARFTDTQYF.

This clonotype was recorded a few times. This chain joins TRBV7-9 and TRBJ1-1; tentative D call: TRBD1 (6 bases). Germline values: CDR1 SEHNR, CDR2 FQNEAQ (reference sequence). V lost 3 bases to trimming and J lost 0 bases, with 29 bases between them. The CDR3 is made up of 21 amino acids. The CDR3 sequence: CASSFVGTTRKTLALNTEAFF. The CDR3 coding sequence is TGTGCCAGCAGCTTCGTCGGGACAACAAGGAAAACCCTCGCCTTGAACACTGAAGCTTTCTTT.

Note on this clonotype: A read error is possible here, since a much larger clone lies one base away. This chain uses TRBV27 with TRBJ2-1, with D perhaps assigned TRBD1 or TRBD2 (6 bases each). Germline V gene data show CDR1 as MNHEY and CDR2 as SMNVEV (reference sequence). CDR3 length: 15 residues. The CDR3: CASTRGLERGNGQFF. DNA of the CDR3: TGTGCCAGCACACGGGGGCTAGAGAGGGGCAATGGGCAGTTCTTC.

The V gene is TRBV10-3, the J gene TRBJ2-1; a possible D gene is TRBD2 (5 bases). The CDR3 covers 12 residues. V was cut by 10 bases and J by 7 bases, with 14 bases left in between. Germline assignment: CDR1 ENHRY and CDR2 SYGVKD. The CDR3 here is CASGLAFNEQFF. CDR3 bases: TGTGCCAGCGGCCTAGCTTTTAATGAGCAGTTCTTC.

This clonotype was seen a few times. J is TRBJ1-1 and V is TRBV19, with TRBD1 as a possible D gene (6 bases). Germline V gives CDR1 LNHDA, CDR2 SQIVND (reference sequence). The CDR3 runs to 13 residues. The V gene lost 6 bases and the J gene lost 0 bases, with 8 bases spanning the gap. CDR3 nucleotides: TGTGCCAGTAGGGACAGTTTGAACACTGAAGCTTTCTTT. Translation: CASRDSLNTEAFF.

The chain combines TRBV4-3 with TRBJ1-4; the D is unclear. The ends were cut back, 0 bases at V and 8 bases at J, with 19 bases in the middle. The CDR3 runs 17 residues. Germline values: CDR1 LGHNA, CDR2 YSLEER. The CDR3 sequence is CASSQDWEESGKEKLFF. CDR3 nucleotide sequence: TGCGCCAGCAGCCAAGATTGGGAGGAGAGTGGGAAGGAAAAACTGTTTTTT.

This clonotype was picked up a small number of times. The chain recombines TRBV19 with TRBJ2-3; weak D call: TRBD2 (6 bases). V gave up 7 bases and J gave up 6 bases, with 14 bases separating them. This CDR3 spans 13 amino acids. Germline assignment: CDR1 LNHDA and CDR2 SQIVND (reference sequence). The CDR3: CASTRREEDTQYF. CDR3 in DNA: TGTGCCAGTACCCGAAGGGAGGAGGATACGCAGTATTTT.

This clonotype has ten or more counts. This sequence joins TRBV9 and TRBJ2-5; tentative D call: TRBD2 (7 bases). Trimming removed 0 bases at V and 5 bases at J, with 14 bases between. The CDR3 has 15 residues. Germline values: CDR1 SGDLS, CDR2 YYNGEE. The CDR3: CASSVEGRGLETQYF. CDR3 DNA: TGTGCCAGCAGCGTAGAAGGGAGGGGGTTGGAGACCCAGTACTTC.

The V and J genes are TRBV4-1 and TRBJ2-7; D might be TRBD1 or TRBD2, each matching 5 bases. V gave up 3 bases and J gave up 1 base, with 10 bases separating them. CDR3 size: 14 residues. Germline V CDR1 and CDR2: MGHRA, YSYEKL. The chain's CDR3 is CASSQRDGSYEQYF. The CDR3 bases are TGCGCCAGCAGCCAGAGGGACGGTTCCTACGAGCAGTACTTC.

There are many counts of this clonotype. This chain connects TRBV11-1 to TRBJ2-5; D is possibly TRBD1 (6 bases). V was cut by 5 bases and J by 6 bases, with 16 bases left in between. The CDR3 loop spans 14 amino acids. CDR1 SGHAT and CDR2 FQDESV come from the germline V gene (reference sequence). CDR3 region: CASSDHREGQTQYF. CDR3 sequence (DNA): TGTGCCAGCAGCGACCACAGGGAAGGACAGACCCAGTACTTC.

This clonotype was observed at least ten times. The chain carries TRBV4-1 and TRBJ2-7; 10 bases are a match to TRBD2. Germline assignment: CDR1 MGHRA and CDR2 YSYEKL. The ends lost 1 base at V and 2 bases at J; junction bases unmatched: 2. This CDR3 contains 15 residues. The DNA for the CDR3 is TGCGCCAGCAGCCAAGGAGCGGGAGGGCCCTACGAGCAGTACTTC. The encoded protein is CASSQGAGGPYEQYF.

This clonotype was found many times. The CDR3 protein is CASSTRQGQYGYTF. The CDR3 nucleotides read TGTGCCAGCAGCACTCGACAGGGCCAGTATGGCTACACCTTC. V gene TRBV27 combines with J gene TRBJ1-2; 7 nucleotides agree with TRBD1. The CDR3 has 14 residues. V was pared by 6 bases and J by 5 bases, with 9 bases of the junction left unmatched. CDR1 MNHEY and CDR2 SMNVEV come from the germline V gene (reference sequence).

This clonotype has at least ten counts. The chain has TRBV7-3 and TRBJ2-1, with 7 nucleotides matching TRBD1. This CDR3 spans 18 amino acids. The germline gives CDR1 SGHTA, CDR2 FQGTGA. V was pared by 0 bases and J by 4 bases, with 12 bases of the junction left unmatched. The CDR3 region is CASSLTGGYYHPYNEQFF. CDR3 DNA sequence: TGTGCCAGCAGCTTAACAGGGGGCTATTATCACCCGTACAATGAGCAGTTCTTC. The full variable domain, its missing parts supplied by reference TRBV7-3 and TRBJ2-1, is GAGVSQTPSNKVTEKGKYVELRCDPISGHTALYWYRQSLGQGPEFLIYFQGTGAADDSGLPNDRFFAVRPEGSVSTLKIQRTERGDSAVYLCASSLTGGYYHPYNEQFFGPGTRLTVL.